The 10 T cell receptor beta chains in this list originate from one sample, sequenced in a study of human T cells and chemical hapten exposure. TCRdb re-called the RACE reads with MiXCR, one entry per CDR3 protein. This table has roughly 74,000 distinct CDR3 sequences, about 32% appearing once. Time point indicated: patch test 1, 2 weeks after DPC sensitization. Treatment of the sample: therapeutic diphenylcyclopropenone sensitization with weekly scalp DPC. Source: whole blood, taken in connection with sensitization to the hapten diphenylcyclopropenone (DPC). These receptors were taken from a man aged 40-49 years with alopecia areata. Some clones in this sample may be carry-over from other donors' samples.

This chain joins TRBV29-1 and TRBJ2-7, with D possibly TRBD2 on 6 matching bases. The CDR3 consists of 14 residues. V lost 4 bases to trimming and J lost 3 bases, with 16 bases between them. Germline V gene sequence: CDR1 SQVTM, CDR2 ANQGSEA. The CDR3, as DNA: TGCAGCGTTGCTGGAGGGCAGGGCATCTACGAGCAGTACTTC. Protein sequence: CSVAGGQGIYEQYF.

This rearrangement joins TRBV2 to TRBJ2-1; 7 positions match TRBD2. Unmatched junction bases numbered 14, after V lost 9 bases and J lost 9 bases. The germline CDR1 and CDR2 sequences are SNHLY and FYNNEI. CDR3 length: 14 residues. CDR3 nucleotides: TGTGCCAGGGGGGGTGCAGCGGGACGGGGTGAGCAGTTCTTC. It translates to CARGGAAGRGEQFF.

A few counts support this clonotype. The CDR3 sequence: CATRGASGREQFF. Written as DNA, the CDR3 is TGTGCCACCCGTGGCGCTAGCGGGAGGGAGCAGTTCTTC. The gene calls are TRBV6-5 and TRBJ2-1, with 11 bases identical to TRBD2. V trimming: 10 bases; J trimming: 10 bases; junction bases outside the gene matches: 9. Germline V gene sequence: CDR1 MNHEY, CDR2 SVGAGI. The CDR3 consists of 13 residues.

Only a few counts were recorded for this clonotype. V usage is TRBV5-6 and J usage is TRBJ1-1; 11 bases are shared with TRBD1. In germline, CDR1 is SGHDT, CDR2 YYEEEE. The ends lost 4 bases at V and 0 bases at J; junction bases unmatched: 5. This CDR3 region has 16 residues. CDR3 protein: CASSLDRGRLNTEAFF. Here the CDR3 DNA reads TGTGCCAGCAGCCTGGACAGGGGGCGTTTGAACACTGAAGCTTTCTTT.

This clonotype was detected only a few times. The J gene is TRBJ2-3, the V gene TRBV5-1; D is unresolved. The V gene's germline CDR1 is SGHRS and CDR2 YFSETQ. The V end was cut by 1 base, the J end by 0 bases, with 9 bases between. This CDR3 has 15 residues. The CDR3, as DNA: TGCGCCAGCAGCTTGATAGGGTCTAGCACAGATACGCAGTATTTT. Translating gives CASSLIGSSTDTQYF.

As DNA, the CDR3 is TGTGCCAGCAGTGGACAGGGCCGACTGAACGAGCAGTACTTC. It codes for CASSGQGRLNEQYF. The J gene is TRBJ2-7, the V gene TRBV27, with 8 bases matching TRBD1. V was pared by 5 bases and J by 5 bases, with 8 bases of the junction left unmatched. Germline CDR1 is MNHEY and CDR2 is SMNVEV (reference sequence). The CDR3 is made up of 14 amino acids.

The table lists this clonotype with a count of one. The chain recombines TRBV20-1 with TRBJ2-4; 10 nucleotides agree with TRBD2. The germline V gene has CDR1 DFQATT and CDR2 SNEGSKA (reference sequence). The V segment lost 1 base and the J segment 1 base; nucleotides outside the gene matches: 7. The CDR3 has 17 amino acids. CDR3 bases: TGCAGTGCTAGAGGAGTTCTAGCGGGAGACGCCAAAAACATTCAGTACTTC. Its translation is CSARGVLAGDAKNIQYF.

The J gene is TRBJ2-7, the V gene TRBV7-9, with D possibly matching TRBD2 (6 bases). Between the trimmed V and J ends, which lost 5 bases and 5 bases, there was a span of 19 bases. This CDR3 has 15 amino acids. From germline, CDR1 is SEHNR and CDR2 FQNEAQ (reference sequence). The CDR3 nucleotides are TGTGCCAGCAGCCCACCGGAGGAGGGTATCCACGAGCAGTACTTC. It encodes CASSPPEEGIHEQYF.

The V call is TRBV7-2, the J call TRBJ2-7; 14 nucleotides match TRBD2. This CDR3 has 18 amino acids. The V gene end was trimmed by 5 bases and the J gene end by 1 base; junction bases not matched to a gene: 10. Per germline, CDR1 SGHTA and CDR2 FQGNSA. CDR3 in DNA: TGTGCCAGCAGCAAGAAGACTAGCGGGAGGGCCCGATCCTACGAGCAGTACTTC. It encodes CASSKKTSGRARSYEQYF.

In this sample, this clonotype turned up a few times. V and J are TRBV12-3 or TRBV12-4 and TRBJ1-2, with 8 nucleotides matching TRBD1. This CDR3 spans 14 amino acids. The junction had 4 bases not matched to a gene; V was cut back by 5 bases and J by 2 bases. The CDR3 reads CASSPGQVNYGYTF. The CDR3, as DNA: TGTGCCAGCAGTCCGGGACAGGTGAACTATGGCTACACCTTC.